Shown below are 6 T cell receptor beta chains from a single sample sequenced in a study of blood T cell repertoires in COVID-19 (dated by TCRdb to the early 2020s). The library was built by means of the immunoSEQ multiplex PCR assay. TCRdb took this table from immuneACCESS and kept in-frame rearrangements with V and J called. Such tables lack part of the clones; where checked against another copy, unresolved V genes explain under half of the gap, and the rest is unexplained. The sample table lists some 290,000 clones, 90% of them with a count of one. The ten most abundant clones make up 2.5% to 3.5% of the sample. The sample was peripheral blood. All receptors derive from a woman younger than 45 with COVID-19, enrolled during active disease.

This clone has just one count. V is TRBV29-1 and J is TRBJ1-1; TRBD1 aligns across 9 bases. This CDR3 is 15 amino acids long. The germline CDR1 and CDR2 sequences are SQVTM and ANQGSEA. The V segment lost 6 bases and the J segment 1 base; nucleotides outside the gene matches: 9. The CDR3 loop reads CSVRQGDGWNTEAFF. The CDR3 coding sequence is TGCAGCGTACGACAGGGGGACGGATGGAACACTGAAGCTTTCTTT.

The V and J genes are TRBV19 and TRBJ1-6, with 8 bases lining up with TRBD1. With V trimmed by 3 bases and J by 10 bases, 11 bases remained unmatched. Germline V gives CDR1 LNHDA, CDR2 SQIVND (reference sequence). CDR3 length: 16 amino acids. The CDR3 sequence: CASSIRGQVEGSPLHF. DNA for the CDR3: TGTGCCAGTAGTATCCGGGGACAGGTGGAAGGATCACCCCTCCACTTT.

CDR3 nucleotides: TGCGCCAGCAGCCAAGGCGGGCGGAATGAGCAGTTCTTC. This gives the protein CASSQGGRNEQFF. The V gene is TRBV4-1, the J gene TRBJ2-1, with a possible D match to TRBD2 (5 bases). V was trimmed by 1 base and J by 7 bases, leaving 8 bases between them. There are 13 residues in the CDR3. Germline V gene data show CDR1 as MGHRA and CDR2 as YSYEKL.

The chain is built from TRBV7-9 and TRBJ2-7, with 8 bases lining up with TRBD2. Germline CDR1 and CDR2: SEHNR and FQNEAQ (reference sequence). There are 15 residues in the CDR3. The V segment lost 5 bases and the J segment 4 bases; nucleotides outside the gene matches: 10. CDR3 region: CASSPTGRGGYEQYF. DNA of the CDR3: TGTGCCAGCAGCCCCACCGGGAGGGGAGGGTACGAGCAGTACTTC.

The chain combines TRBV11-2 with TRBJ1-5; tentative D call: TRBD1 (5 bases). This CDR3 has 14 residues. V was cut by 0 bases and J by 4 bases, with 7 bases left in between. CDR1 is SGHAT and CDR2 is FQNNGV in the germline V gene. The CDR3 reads CASSLDSGNQPQHF. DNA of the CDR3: TGTGCCAGCAGCTTAGATTCAGGGAATCAGCCCCAGCATTTT.

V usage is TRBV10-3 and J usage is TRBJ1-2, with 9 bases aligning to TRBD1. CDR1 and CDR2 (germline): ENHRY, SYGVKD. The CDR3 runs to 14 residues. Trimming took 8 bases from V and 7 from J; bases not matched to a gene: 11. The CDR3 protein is CAILKQGAVSGYTF. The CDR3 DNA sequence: TGTGCCATCTTGAAACAGGGGGCGGTTAGTGGCTACACCTTC.